This TCR beta chain comes out of a study of CXCR3-negative and CXCR3-positive naive CD8 T cells (dated by TCRdb to between 2019 and 2020). Regarding the study in general: In total, 130 million or so TRB reads were obtained, which works out to roughly 1.5 +/- 0.3 million reads per library. Diversity and physicochemical repertoire analyses were performed on 11 donors pooled from two independent experiments. For the TRBV-TRBJ cluster analysis, the naive subsets came from 5 or 6 donors, while the memory cells came from 3 donors.

Each CD8+ T cell subset was flow-sorted in triplicate, with fewer than 350,000 cells per subset placed directly into RLT lysis buffer. To keep memory contaminants out, a stringent definition of naive CD8+ T cells was applied: CD45RO-CCR7+CD27+CD95-. Peripheral blood mononuclear cells were isolated from buffy coats by standard density gradient centrifugation. A FACSAria III was used to flow-sort naive CD8+ T cells into CXCR3-negative and CXCR3-positive populations. Total RNA was extracted from sorted cells with an RNeasy Mini Kit. The sequencer was a NextSeq 550. The Human TCR Profiling Kit (MiLaboratory) was used to prepare UMI-labeled 5' RACE TRB cDNA libraries. The full amount of extracted RNA was used for cDNA synthesis, and the full amount of resulting cDNA was used for PCR amplification. The libraries were made side by side, with each library going through the same number of PCR cycles. The source study handled its data this way. With a requirement of at least two reads per UMI, MIGEC and MiXCR extracted about 50,000 +/- 10,000 unique UMI-labeled TRB cDNA molecules per library. Each library averaged 40,000 +/- 10,000 functional in-frame TRB CDR3 nucleotide clonotypes without stop codons. After downsampling to 5000 UMI-labeled TRB molecules per sample, diversity metrics such as normalized Shannon-Wiener and Chao1 were calculated in VDJtools. Clonotype-size-weighted physicochemical properties of the central five CDR3 residues (interaction energy, strength, volume and Kidera factor 4) were computed in VDJtools. Through TCRdb reprocessing, the reads give one entry per CDR3 protein sequence; DNA is omitted. The authors' filters were not applied to this entry. The sample's table lists a count of some 120,000 distinct CDR3 sequences. Of the sample, about 0.54% falls within the top ten clones.

On this clonotype: No antigen is known for it.

Paper-wide results and their limitations: Compared with CXCR3-negative naive cells, CXCR3-positive naive cells had TRB CDR3s with higher hydrophobicity (lower Kidera factor 4), lower energy, and higher strength and volume indices. Freshly isolated PBMCs were used for most assays because CXCR3 expression partially decreased after cryopreservation. Repertoire diversity was comparably high in both naive subsets but much lower in memory CD8+ T cells. Because surface CD5, which is linked to self-reactivity in mice, was comparable between the naive subsets, TCR interaction strength was also inferred from the physicochemical properties of TRB CDR3s. Naive CXCR3-negative and CXCR3-positive cells from the same donor showed similar TRBV-TRBJ usage, whereas memory cells showed distinct patterns.

The TCR sequence derives from a human donor in good health. Some clones in this sample may be carry-over from other donors' samples. Specimen: naive CXCR3+ CD8+ T cells from blood. The cell subset or site label here, explained by the study, means: CD45RO-CCR7+CD27+CD95- naive CD8+ T cells expressing CXCR3 (TNR3+).

The CDR3 loop reads CASSLAYAYEQYF. This chain joins TRBV11-2 to TRBJ2-7. Reading the germline V gene gives CDR1 SGHAT and CDR2 FQNNGV. Taken from cysteine to phenylalanine, the CDR3 has 13 residues. The DNA is not on file.